Listed below are T cell receptor beta chains from one sample, sequenced in a study of OX40 agonist ivuxolimab in advanced cancers. Some clones are missing from TCRdb's copy, which holds only in-frame ones; the method was immunoSEQ multiplex PCR. The table has around 35,000 clones, about 86% seen once. Here the sequenced sample was CD4+ or CD8+ T cells sorted from blood, taken in a trial of the OX40 agonist ivuxolimab. The source of these receptors is an adult with an advanced solid tumor such as melanoma, head and neck, liver or kidney cancer. Both conserved end residues are part of each CDR3. A D gene is named only where the DNA matches it firmly. A row's size may be missing; if present it is once, few, many or a size class.

d_call: -; j_call: TRBJ2-2; v_call: TRBV11-2; clone_size: -; cdr3_nt: TGTGCCAGCAGCTTAGACGGACACCTGAACACCGGGGAGCTGTTTTTT; cdr3_aa: CASSLDGHLNTGELFF
d_call: -; j_call: TRBJ1-5; v_call: TRBV5-1; clone_size: few; cdr3_nt: TGCGCCAGCAGCCCCCAGGGGATGGGCAATCAGCCCCAGCATTTT; cdr3_aa: CASSPQGMGNQPQHF
d_call: -; j_call: TRBJ1-2; v_call: TRBV29-1; clone_size: -; cdr3_nt: TGCAGCGTTGGACAAGGGCCGACCTATGGCTACACCTTC; cdr3_aa: CSVGQGPTYGYTF
d_call: -; j_call: TRBJ1-1; v_call: TRBV11-2; clone_size: -; cdr3_nt: TGTGCCAGCAGCTTCAACATGAACACTGAAGCTTTCTTT; cdr3_aa: CASSFNMNTEAFF
d_call: TRBD1; j_call: TRBJ2-1; v_call: TRBV7-2; clone_size: -; cdr3_nt: TGTGCCAGCAGTTCCAGGACAGGGGGTGGGTTCTTC; cdr3_aa: CASSSRTGGGFF
d_call: TRBD1; j_call: TRBJ2-7; v_call: TRBV6-5; clone_size: -; cdr3_nt: TGTGCCAGCAGTTACTCGAGACAGGGCGCCTACGAGCAGTACTTC; cdr3_aa: CASSYSRQGAYEQYF
d_call: -; j_call: TRBJ1-2; v_call: TRBV28; clone_size: -; cdr3_nt: TGTGCCAGCAGTTTAGGCTCCTATGGCTACACCTTC; cdr3_aa: CASSLGSYGYTF
d_call: TRBD2; j_call: TRBJ2-5; v_call: TRBV7-7; clone_size: -; cdr3_nt: TGTGCTAGCAGCTTCACCCTAGCGGGGGGGCGGGAGACCCAGTACTTC; cdr3_aa: CASSFTLAGGRETQYF
d_call: -; j_call: TRBJ1-3; v_call: TRBV6-5; clone_size: -; cdr3_nt: TGTGCCAGCAGTCTTGGGGGACTGGGAAACACCATATATTTT; cdr3_aa: CASSLGGLGNTIYF
d_call: TRBD1; j_call: TRBJ2-7; v_call: TRBV6-1; clone_size: few; cdr3_nt: TGTGCCACAGGGGGCTACGAGCAGTACTTC; cdr3_aa: CATGGYEQYF
d_call: -; j_call: TRBJ2-1; v_call: TRBV2; clone_size: -; cdr3_nt: TGTGCCAGCCGAACGTACAATGAGCAGTTCTTC; cdr3_aa: CASRTYNEQFF